This T cell receptor beta chain was obtained from a study of T cells and copy number aberrations in small-cell lung cancer. Study-level points and caveats: Higher copy number aberration burden correlated negatively with tumor T-cell density, richness and clonality. Adjacent lung showed higher T-cell richness and clonality than tumors; density difference nonsignificant. 79.9-97.7% of tumor T-cell clones appeared in only one region. A small sample size limited this study; results need validation.

The J segment lost 5 bases and the V segment lost 6 bases, leaving 8 bases of the junction unmatched. Per the germline V gene, CDR1 is SGHAT and CDR2 is FQNNGV. The CDR3 covers 15 residues. With regard to this clone: As yet, its antigen is unknown.

The assay was immunoSEQ multiplex PCR, and TCRdb's table has in-frame clones only and misses some. The sample includes roughly 500 clones, roughly 90% seen only once; the top ten take 2% to 3%. The specimen was tumor tissue. The chain couples TRBV11-2 to TRBJ2-7; TRBD1 aligns across 12 bases. The source of this sequence is a man aged 60 to 75 with small cell lung cancer. The CDR3 DNA reads TGTGCCAGCAGTCGTACCGGGACAGGGGGCCACGAGCAGTACTTC. It translates to CASSRTGTGGHEQYF.